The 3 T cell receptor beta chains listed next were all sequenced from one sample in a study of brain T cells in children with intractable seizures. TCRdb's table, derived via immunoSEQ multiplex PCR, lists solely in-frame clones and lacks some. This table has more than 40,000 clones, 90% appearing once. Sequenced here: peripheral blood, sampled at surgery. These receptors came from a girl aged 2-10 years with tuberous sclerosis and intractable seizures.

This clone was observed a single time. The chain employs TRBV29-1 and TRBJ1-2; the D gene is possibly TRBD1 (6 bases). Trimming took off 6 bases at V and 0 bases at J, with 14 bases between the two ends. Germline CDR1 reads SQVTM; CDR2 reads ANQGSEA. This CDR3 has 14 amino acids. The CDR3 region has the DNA TGCAGCGTGGACCCGACAGGCCCTAACTATGGCTACACCTTC. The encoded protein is CSVDPTGPNYGYTF.

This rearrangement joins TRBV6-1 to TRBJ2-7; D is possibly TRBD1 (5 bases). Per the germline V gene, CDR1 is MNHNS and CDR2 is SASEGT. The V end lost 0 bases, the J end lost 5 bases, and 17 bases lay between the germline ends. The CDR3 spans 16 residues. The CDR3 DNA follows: TGTGCCAGCAGTGAAGCGGCAGGGTCAGGTTACGACGAGCAGTACTTC. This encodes CASSEAAGSGYDEQYF.

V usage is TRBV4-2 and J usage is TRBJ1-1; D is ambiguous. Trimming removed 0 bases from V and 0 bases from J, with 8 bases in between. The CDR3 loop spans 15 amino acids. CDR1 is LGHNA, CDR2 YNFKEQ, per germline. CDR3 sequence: CASSQDNGVNTEAFF. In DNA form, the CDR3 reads TGTGCCAGCAGCCAAGATAACGGGGTGAACACTGAAGCTTTCTTT.